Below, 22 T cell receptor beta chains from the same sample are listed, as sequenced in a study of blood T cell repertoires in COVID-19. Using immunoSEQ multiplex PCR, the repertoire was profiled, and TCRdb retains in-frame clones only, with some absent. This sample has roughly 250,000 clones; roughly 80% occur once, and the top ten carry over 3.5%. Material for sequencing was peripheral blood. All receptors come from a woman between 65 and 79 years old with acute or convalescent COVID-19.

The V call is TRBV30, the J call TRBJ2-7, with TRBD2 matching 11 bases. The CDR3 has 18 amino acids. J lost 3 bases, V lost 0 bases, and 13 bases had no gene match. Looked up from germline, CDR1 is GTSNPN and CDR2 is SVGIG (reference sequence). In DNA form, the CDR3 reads TGTGCCTGGAGTGTAGGGCTAGCGGGGGGTTACTACCTCTACGAGCAGTACTTC. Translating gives CAWSVGLAGGYYLYEQYF.

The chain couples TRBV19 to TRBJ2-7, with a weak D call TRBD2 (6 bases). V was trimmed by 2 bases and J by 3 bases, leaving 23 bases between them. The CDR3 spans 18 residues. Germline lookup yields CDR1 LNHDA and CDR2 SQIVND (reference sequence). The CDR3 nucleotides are TGTGCCAGTAGTATAATAGGACTCGCAGCGGGCTCCATCTACGAGCAGTACTTC. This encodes CASSIIGLAAGSIYEQYF.

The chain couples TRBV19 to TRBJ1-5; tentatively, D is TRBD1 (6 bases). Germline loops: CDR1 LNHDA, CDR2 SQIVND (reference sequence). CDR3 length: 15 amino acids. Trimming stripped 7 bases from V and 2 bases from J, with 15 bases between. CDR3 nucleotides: TGTGCCAGTATTCCCCGACAGGCTCGCAATCAGCCCCAGCATTTT. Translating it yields CASIPRQARNQPQHF.

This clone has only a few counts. As DNA, the CDR3 is TGTGCCATCAGTTCTCGCTCTGGAAACACCATATATTTT. Translating it yields CAISSRSGNTIYF. The chain uses TRBV10-3 and TRBJ1-3; no clear D gene. Germline V gene data show CDR1 as ENHRY and CDR2 as SYGVKD. The germline V and J ends were trimmed by 5 bases and 0 bases, with 5 bases remaining between them. This CDR3 region has 13 residues.

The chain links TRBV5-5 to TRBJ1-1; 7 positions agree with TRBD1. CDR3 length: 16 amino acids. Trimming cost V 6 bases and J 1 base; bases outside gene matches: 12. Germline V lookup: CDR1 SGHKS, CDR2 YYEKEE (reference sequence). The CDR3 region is CASTSPGGLRNTEAFF. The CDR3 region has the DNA TGTGCCAGCACGTCCCCAGGGGGACTTCGGAACACTGAAGCTTTCTTT.

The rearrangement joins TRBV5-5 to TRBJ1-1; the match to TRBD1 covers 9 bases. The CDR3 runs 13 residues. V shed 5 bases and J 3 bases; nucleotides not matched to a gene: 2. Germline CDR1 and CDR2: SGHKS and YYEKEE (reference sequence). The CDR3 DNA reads TGTGCCAGCAGGGGACAGGGTGACACTGAAGCTTTCTTT. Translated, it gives CASRGQGDTEAFF.

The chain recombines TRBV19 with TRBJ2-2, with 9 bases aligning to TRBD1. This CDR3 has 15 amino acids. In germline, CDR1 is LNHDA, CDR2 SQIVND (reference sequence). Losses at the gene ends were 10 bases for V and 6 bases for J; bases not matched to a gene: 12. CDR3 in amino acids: CATSVGQGVPGELFF. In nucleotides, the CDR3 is TGTGCCACCAGTGTGGGACAGGGAGTCCCCGGGGAGCTGTTTTTT.

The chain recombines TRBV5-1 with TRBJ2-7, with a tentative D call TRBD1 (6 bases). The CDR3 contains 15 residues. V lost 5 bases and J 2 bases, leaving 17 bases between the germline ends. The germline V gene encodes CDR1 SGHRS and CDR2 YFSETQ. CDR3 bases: TGCGCCAGCAGTTGGGACACCCGAGTAACCTACGAGCAGTACTTC. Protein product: CASSWDTRVTYEQYF. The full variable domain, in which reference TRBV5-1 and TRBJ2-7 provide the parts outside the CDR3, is KAGVTQTPRYLIKTRGQQVTLSCSPISGHRSVSWYQQTPGQGLQFLFEYFSETQRNKGNFPGRFSGRQFSNSRSEMNVSTLELGDSALYLCASSWDTRVTYEQYFGPGTRLTVT.

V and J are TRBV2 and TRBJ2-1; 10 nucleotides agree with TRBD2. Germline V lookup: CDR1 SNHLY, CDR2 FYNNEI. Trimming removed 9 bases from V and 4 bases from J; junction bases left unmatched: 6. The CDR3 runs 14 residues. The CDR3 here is CASLSGGSYNEQFF. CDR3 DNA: TGTGCCAGTCTTAGCGGGGGGTCGTACAATGAGCAGTTCTTC.

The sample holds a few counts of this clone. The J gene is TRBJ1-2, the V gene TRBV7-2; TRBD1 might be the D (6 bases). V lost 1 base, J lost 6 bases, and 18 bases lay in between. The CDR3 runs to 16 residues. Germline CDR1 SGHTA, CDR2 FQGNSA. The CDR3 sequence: CASSLVGEQGINGYTF. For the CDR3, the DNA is TGTGCCAGCAGCTTAGTAGGGGAACAGGGAATTAATGGCTACACCTTC.

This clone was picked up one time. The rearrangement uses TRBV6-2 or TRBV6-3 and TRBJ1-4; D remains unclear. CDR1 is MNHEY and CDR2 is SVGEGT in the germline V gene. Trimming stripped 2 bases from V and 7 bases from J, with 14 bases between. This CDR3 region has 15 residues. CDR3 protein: CASSYGGSEGEKLFF. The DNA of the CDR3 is TGTGCCAGCAGTTACGGAGGGAGCGAGGGTGAAAAACTGTTTTTT.

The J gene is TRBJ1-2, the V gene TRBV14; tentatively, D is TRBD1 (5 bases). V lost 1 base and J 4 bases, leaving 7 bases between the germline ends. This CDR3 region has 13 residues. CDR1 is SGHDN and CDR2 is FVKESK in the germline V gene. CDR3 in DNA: TGTGCCAGCAGCCAAGGGGGCAGCTATGGCTACACCTTC. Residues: CASSQGGSYGYTF.

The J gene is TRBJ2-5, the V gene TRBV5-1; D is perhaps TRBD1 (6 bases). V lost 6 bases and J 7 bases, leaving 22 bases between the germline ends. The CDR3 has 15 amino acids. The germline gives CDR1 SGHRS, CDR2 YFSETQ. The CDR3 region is CASNEGTLQSGTQYF. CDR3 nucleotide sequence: TGCGCCAGCAACGAGGGGACACTCCAATCAGGGACCCAGTACTTC.

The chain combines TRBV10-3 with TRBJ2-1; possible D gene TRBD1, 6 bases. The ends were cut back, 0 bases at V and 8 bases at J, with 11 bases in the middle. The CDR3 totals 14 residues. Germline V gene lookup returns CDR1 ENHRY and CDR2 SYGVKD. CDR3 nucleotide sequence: TGTGCCATCAGTGAGTCAACAGGGACGTATGAGCAGTTCTTC. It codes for CAISESTGTYEQFF.

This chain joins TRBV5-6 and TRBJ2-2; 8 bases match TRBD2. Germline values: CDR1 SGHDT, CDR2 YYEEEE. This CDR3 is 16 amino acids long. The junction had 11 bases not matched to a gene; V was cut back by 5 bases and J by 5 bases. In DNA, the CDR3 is TGTGCCAGCAGTTTCCTGGACGGGGGGGCGACCGGGGAGCTGTTTTTT. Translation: CASSFLDGGATGELFF.

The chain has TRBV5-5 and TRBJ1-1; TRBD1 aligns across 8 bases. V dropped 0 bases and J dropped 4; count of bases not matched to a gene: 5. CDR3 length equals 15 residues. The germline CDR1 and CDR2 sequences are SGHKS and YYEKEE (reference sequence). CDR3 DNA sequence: TGTGCCAGCAGCTTGGACAGGGGGGGTTTCACTGAAGCTTTCTTT. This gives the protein CASSLDRGGFTEAFF.

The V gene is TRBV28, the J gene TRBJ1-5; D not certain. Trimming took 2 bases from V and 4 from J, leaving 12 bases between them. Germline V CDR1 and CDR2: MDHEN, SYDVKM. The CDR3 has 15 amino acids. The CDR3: CASSLEGIRNQPQHF. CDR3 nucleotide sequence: TGTGCCAGCAGTTTAGAGGGTATCAGGAATCAGCCCCAGCATTTT.

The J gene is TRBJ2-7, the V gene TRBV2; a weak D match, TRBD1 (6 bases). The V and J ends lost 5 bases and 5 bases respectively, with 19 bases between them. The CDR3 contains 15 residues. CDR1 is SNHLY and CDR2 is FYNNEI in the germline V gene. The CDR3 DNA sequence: TGTGCCAGCAGTCCCCCAGCAGGGGAAGGTGACGAGCAGTACTTC. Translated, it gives CASSPPAGEGDEQYF. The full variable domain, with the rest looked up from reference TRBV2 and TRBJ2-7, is EPEVTQTPSHQVTQMGQEVILRCVPISNHLYFYWYRQILGQKVEFLVSFYNNEISEKSEIFDDQFSVERPDGSNFTLKIRSTKLEDSAMYFCASSPPAGEGDEQYFGPGTRLTVT.

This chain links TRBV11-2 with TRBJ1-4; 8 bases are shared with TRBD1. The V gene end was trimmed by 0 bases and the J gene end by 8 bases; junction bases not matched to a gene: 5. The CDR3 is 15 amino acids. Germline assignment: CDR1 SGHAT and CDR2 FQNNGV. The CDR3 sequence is CASSLDNRGWEKLFF. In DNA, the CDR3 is TGTGCCAGCAGCTTAGATAACAGGGGGTGGGAAAAACTGTTTTTT.

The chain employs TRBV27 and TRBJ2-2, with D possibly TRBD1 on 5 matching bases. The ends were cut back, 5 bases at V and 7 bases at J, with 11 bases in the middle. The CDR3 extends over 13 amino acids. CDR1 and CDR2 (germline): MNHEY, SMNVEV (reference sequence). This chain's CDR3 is CASSIAGNGELFF. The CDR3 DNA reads TGTGCCAGCAGTATCGCAGGGAACGGGGAGCTGTTTTTT.

CDR3 loop: CASSQDHRDNEQFF. In nucleotides, the CDR3 is TGTGCCAGCAGCCAAGATCACCGGGACAATGAGCAGTTCTTC. The chain uses TRBV4-2 and TRBJ2-1, with D unresolved. CDR1 and CDR2 from the germline V gene are LGHNA and YNFKEQ. V lost 0 bases and J lost 5, with 8 bases in between. The CDR3 contains 14 residues.

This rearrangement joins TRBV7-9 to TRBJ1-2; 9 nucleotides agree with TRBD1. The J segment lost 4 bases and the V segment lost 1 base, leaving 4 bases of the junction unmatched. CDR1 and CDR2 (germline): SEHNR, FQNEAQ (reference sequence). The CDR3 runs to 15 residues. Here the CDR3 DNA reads TGTGCCAGCAGCTTAGGAGCGGACAGGGGCTATGGCTACACCTTC. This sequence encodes CASSLGADRGYGYTF.